This entry is about one T cell receptor (beta chain). Authors' processing steps: Amplification from reference gene primers served as the basis for estimated nucleated cell counts. The table came from immunoSEQ multiplex PCR; TCRdb's copy has only in-frame clones and leaves some out. V and J calls plus clone size are reproduced from that table; the DNA served to infer D and trimming. The sample lists about 280,000 clones, around 86% seen once, with 2% to 2.5% in the top ten. This sample was included in a study of blood T cell repertoires in COVID-19. Study-level information: Sites across the United States, Italy and Spain contributed samples from acute and convalescent COVID-19. T cells, B-cell-depleted T cells, or PBMCs supplied cDNA or gDNA.

The CDR3 covers 13 residues. V was clipped by 6 bases and J by 5 bases, with 14 bases between them. Germline values: CDR1 SNHLY, CDR2 FYNNEI. V usage is TRBV2 and J usage is TRBJ2-7; a weak D match, TRBD1 (6 bases). Sample: peripheral blood. The source of this sequence is a woman in her twenties or thirties who had recovered from COVID-19. The CDR3 loop is CASRPDSAHEQYF. For the CDR3, the DNA is TGTGCCAGCAGACCGGACAGTGCGCACGAGCAGTACTTC.